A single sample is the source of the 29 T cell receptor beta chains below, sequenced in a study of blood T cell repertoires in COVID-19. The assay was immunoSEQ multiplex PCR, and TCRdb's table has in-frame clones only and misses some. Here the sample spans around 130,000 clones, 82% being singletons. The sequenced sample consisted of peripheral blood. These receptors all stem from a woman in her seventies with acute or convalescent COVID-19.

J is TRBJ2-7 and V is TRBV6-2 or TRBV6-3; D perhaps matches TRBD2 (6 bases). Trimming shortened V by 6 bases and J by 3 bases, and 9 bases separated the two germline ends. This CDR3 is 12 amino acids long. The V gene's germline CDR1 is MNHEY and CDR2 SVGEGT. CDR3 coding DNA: TGTGCCAGCAGCAGGGAGGACTACGAGCAGTACGTC. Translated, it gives CASSREDYEQYV.

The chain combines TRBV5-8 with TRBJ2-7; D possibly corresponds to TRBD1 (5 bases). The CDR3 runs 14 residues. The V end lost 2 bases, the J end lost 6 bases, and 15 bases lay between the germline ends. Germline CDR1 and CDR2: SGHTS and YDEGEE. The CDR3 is CASSFQGILGEQYV. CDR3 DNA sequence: TGTGCCAGCAGCTTCCAGGGCATCTTGGGCGAGCAGTACGTC.

The CDR3 nucleotides are TGTGCCAGCACCCTACAGGGGGCAAAACTGTTTTTT. Residues: CASTLQGAKLFF. V gene TRBV12-3 or TRBV12-4 combines with J gene TRBJ1-4; TRBD1 aligns across 9 bases. V was pared by 7 bases and J by 10 bases, with 4 bases of the junction left unmatched. CDR3 length equals 12 residues.

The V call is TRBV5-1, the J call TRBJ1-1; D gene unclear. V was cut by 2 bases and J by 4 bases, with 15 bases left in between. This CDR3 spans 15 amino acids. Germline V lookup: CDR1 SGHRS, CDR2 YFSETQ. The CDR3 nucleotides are TGCGCCAGCAGCTTCTCGGTCGCCGGGAGCACTGAAGCTTTCTTT. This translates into CASSFSVAGSTEAFF.

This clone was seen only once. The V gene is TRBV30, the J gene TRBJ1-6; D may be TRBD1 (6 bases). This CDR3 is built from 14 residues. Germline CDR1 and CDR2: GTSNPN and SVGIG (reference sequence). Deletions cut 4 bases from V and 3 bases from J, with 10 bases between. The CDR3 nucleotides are TGTGCCTGGATTGGGGGCCTCTATAATTCACCCCTCCACTTT. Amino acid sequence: CAWIGGLYNSPLHF.

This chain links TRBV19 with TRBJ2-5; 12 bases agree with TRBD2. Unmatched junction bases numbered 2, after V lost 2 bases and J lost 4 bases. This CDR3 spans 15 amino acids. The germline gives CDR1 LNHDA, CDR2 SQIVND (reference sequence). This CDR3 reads CASSISSGGGETQYF. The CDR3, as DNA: TGTGCCAGTAGTATATCTAGCGGGGGGGGAGAGACCCAGTACTTC.

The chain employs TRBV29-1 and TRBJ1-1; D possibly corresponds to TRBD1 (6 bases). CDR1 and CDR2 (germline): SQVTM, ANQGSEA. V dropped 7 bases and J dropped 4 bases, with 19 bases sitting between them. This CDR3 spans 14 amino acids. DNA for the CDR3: TGCAGCGCCCGTGCCGGGGGGCGCAGCACTGAAGCTTTCTTT. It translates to CSARAGGRSTEAFF.

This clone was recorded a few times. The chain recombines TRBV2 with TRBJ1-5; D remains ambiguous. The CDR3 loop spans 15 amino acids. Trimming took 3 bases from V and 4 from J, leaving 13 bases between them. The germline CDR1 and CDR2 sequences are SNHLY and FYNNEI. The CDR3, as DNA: TGTGCCAGCAGTGAGGCCAGGATCCCAAATCAGCCCCAGCATTTT. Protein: CASSEARIPNQPQHF.

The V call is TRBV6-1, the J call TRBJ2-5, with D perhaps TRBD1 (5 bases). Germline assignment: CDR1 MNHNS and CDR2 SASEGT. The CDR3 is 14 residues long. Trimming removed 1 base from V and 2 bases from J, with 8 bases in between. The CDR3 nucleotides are TGTGCCAGCAGTGAAGAAGGGGTACAAGAGACCCAGTACTTC. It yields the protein CASSEEGVQETQYF.

For the CDR3, the DNA is TGTGCCAGCAGCTTCTCCGGGGTTGGCTATGGCTACACCTTC. The encoded protein is CASSFSGVGYGYTF. This chain uses TRBV11-1 with TRBJ1-2; D is ambiguous. Germline V gene lookup returns CDR1 SGHAT and CDR2 FQDESV (reference sequence). The CDR3 contains 14 residues. The V end was cut by 3 bases, the J end by 4 bases, with 12 bases between.

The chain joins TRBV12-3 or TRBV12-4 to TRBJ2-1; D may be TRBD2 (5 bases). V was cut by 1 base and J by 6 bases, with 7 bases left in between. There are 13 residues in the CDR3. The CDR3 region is CASSLGGRNEQFF. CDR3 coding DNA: TGTGCCAGCAGTTTAGGAGGGCGCAATGAGCAGTTCTTC.

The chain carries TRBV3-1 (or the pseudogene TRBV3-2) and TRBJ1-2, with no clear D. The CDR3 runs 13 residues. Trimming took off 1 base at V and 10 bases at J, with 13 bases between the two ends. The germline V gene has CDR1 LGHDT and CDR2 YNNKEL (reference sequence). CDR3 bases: TGTGCCAGCAGCCAAGGTCGGCGGCCTGTCTACACCTTC. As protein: CASSQGRRPVYTF.

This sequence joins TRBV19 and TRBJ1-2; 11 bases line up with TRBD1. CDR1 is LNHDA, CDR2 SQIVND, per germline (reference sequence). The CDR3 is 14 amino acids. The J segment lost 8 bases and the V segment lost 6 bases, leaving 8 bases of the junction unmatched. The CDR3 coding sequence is TGTGCCAGTAGACCGGGACAGGGGGTCGGGGGCTACACCTTC. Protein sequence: CASRPGQGVGGYTF.

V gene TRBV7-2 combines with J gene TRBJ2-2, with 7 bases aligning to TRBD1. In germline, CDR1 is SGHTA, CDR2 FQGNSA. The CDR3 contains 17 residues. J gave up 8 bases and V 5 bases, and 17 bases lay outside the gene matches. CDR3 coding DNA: TGTGCCAGCAGCCCAACCACCGGGACAGCCTTTGGTGGGGAGCTGTTTTTT. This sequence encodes CASSPTTGTAFGGELFF.

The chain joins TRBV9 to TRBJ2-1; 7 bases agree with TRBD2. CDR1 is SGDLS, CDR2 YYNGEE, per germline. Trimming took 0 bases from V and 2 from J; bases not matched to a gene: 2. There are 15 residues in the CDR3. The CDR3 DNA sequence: TGTGCCAGCAGCGTAGCTCGGGGGGCCTACAATGAGCAGTTCTTC. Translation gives CASSVARGAYNEQFF.

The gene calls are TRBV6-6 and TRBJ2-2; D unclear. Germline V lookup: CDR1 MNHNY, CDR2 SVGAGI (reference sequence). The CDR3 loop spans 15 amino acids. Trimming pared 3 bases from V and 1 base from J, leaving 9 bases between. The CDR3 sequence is CASSYPAQNTGELFF. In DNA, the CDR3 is TGTGCCAGCAGTTATCCCGCGCAGAACACCGGGGAGCTGTTTTTT.

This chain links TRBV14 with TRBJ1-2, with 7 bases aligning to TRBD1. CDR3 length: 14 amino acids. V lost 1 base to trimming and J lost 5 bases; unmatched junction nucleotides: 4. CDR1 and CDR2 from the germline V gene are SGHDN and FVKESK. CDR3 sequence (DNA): TGTGCCAGCAGCCAAGGAGCCAGGGGGTATGGCTACACCTTC. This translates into CASSQGARGYGYTF.

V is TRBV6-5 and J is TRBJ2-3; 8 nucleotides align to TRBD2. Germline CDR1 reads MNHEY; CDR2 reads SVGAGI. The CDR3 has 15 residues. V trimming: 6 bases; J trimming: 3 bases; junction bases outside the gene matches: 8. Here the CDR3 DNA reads TGTGCCAGCAGACAGCGGGGGTTAACAACAGATACGCAGTATTTT. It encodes CASRQRGLTTDTQYF.

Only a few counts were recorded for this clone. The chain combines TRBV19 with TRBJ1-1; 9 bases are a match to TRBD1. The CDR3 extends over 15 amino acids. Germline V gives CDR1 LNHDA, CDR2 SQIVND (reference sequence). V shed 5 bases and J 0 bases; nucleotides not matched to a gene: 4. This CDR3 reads CASSPRQGVNTEAFF. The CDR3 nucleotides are TGTGCCAGTAGTCCCCGACAGGGGGTGAACACTGAAGCTTTCTTT.

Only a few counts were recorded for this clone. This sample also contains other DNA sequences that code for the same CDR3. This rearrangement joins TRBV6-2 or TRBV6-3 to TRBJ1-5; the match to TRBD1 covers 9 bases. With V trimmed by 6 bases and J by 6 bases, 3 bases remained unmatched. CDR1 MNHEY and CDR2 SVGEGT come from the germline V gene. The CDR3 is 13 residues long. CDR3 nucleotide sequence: TGTGCCAGCAGCCCGGACAGGGGTCAGCCCCAGCATTTT. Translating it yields CASSPDRGQPQHF.

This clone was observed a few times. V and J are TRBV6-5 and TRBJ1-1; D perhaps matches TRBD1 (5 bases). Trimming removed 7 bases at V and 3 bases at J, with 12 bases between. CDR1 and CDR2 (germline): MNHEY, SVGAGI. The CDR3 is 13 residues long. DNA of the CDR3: TGTGCCAGCACTACACGGGACTACACTGAAGCTTTCTTT. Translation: CASTTRDYTEAFF.

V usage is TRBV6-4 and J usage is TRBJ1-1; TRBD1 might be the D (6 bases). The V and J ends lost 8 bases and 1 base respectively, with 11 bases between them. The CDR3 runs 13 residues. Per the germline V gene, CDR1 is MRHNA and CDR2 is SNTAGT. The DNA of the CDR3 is TGTGCCAGCCGGGACACCTCGAACACTGAAGCTTTCTTT. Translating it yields CASRDTSNTEAFF.

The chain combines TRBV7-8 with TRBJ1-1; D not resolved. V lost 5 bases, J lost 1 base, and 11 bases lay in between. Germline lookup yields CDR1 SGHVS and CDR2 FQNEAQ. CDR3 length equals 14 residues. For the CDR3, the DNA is TGTGCCAGCAGCCAGCGACGGGGGAACACTGAAGCTTTCTTT. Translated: CASSQRRGNTEAFF. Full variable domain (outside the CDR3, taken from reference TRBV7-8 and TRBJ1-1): GAGVSQSPRYKVAKRGQDVALRCDPISGHVSLFWYQQALGQGPEFLTYFQNEAQLDKSGLPSDRFFAERPEGSVSTLKIQRTQQEDSAVYLCASSQRRGNTEAFFGQGTRLTVV.

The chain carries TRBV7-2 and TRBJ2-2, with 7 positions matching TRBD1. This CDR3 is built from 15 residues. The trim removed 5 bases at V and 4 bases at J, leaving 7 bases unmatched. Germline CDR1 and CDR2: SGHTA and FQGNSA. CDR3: CASSRQGVGTGELFF. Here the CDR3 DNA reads TGTGCCAGCAGCAGACAGGGAGTCGGCACCGGGGAGCTGTTTTTT.

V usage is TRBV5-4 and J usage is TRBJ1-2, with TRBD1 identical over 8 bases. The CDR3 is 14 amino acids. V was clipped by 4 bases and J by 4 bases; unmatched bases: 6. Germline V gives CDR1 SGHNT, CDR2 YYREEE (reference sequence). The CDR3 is CASSTAGGVYGYTF. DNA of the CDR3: TGTGCCAGCAGCACCGCAGGGGGCGTCTATGGCTACACCTTC.

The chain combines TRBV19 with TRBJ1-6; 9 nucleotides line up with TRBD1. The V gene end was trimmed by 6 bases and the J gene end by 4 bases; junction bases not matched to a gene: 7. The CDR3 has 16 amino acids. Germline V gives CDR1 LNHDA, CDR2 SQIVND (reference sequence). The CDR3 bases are TGTGCCAGTAGCATCAAGGGACAGGGATATAATTCACCCCTCCACTTT. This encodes CASSIKGQGYNSPLHF.

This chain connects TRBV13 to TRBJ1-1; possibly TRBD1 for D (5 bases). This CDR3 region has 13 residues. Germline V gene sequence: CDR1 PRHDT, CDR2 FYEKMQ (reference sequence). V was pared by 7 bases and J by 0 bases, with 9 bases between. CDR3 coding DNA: TGTGCCAGCATGGGGGGAGTGAACACTGAAGCTTTCTTT. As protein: CASMGGVNTEAFF.

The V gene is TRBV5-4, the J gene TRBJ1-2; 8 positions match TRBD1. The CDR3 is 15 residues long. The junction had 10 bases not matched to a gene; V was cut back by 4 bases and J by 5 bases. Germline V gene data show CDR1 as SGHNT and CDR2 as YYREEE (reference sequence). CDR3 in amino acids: CASSAGTGLWYGYTF. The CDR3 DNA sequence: TGTGCCAGCAGCGCTGGGACAGGTCTATGGTATGGCTACACCTTC.

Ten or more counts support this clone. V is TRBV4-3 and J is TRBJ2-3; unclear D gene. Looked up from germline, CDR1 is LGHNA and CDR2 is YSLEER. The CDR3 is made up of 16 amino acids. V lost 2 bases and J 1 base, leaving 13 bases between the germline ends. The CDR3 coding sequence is TGCGCCAGCAGCCAACACTTCTCCCGTGGCACAGATACGCAGTATTTT. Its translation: CASSQHFSRGTDTQYF.